This entry is about one TCR beta chain. Antigen unknown. The sample originates from a study of T cell responses to AZD1222 COVID-19 vaccine. On the study more broadly: Whether given at about 4 or about 12 weeks, second doses were pooled.

Assay used: immunoSEQ multiplex PCR; TCRdb lists only in-frame clones, some missing. Of around 100,000 clones detected, about 83% appear once; the ten largest clones hold roughly 3%. Notes on the study in general: Per reports, nearly half of all spike-specific TCRs target regions that are unmutated in variants. Clonal diversity was possibly underestimated; the donors were predominantly white British and more often female. Repertoire sampling happened only post peak T cell response.

Germline-derived CDR1 and CDR2 are MNHNS and SASEGT. The V gene lost 3 bases and the J gene lost 0 bases, with 8 bases spanning the gap. The length of the CDR3 is 15 residues. The sequenced sample was peripheral blood, obtained on day 0 of AZD1222 vaccination. The receptor was isolated from an adult in good health. The chain recombines TRBV6-1 with TRBJ2-2; D perhaps matches TRBD1 (6 bases). The CDR3 sequence is CASSDRGPNTGELFF. The CDR3, as DNA: TGTGCCAGCAGTGACAGGGGCCCGAACACCGGGGAGCTGTTTTTT.